This T cell receptor beta chain was identified in a study of T cells in localized non-small cell lung cancer. Between the trimmed V and J ends, which lost 3 bases and 2 bases, there was a span of 7 bases. The CDR3 covers 14 residues. Germline V gives CDR1 LNHDA, CDR2 SQIVND (reference sequence). The protocol was immunoSEQ multiplex PCR, while the TCRdb copy is restricted to in-frame clones and leaves out a portion. The sample contains approximately 5,200 clones, 85% of which appear only once. Sequencing was performed on PBMCs, taken before any cancer treatment. V is TRBV19 and J is TRBJ1-4; D unresolved. This receptor was identified in a woman aged 35 to 70 with stage II lung adenocarcinoma. The CDR3 DNA is TGTGCCAGTAGTATTACAGTCACTAATGAAAAACTGTTTTTT. Translation gives CASSITVTNEKLFF.